This T cell receptor (beta chain) comes out of a study of cytomegalovirus exposure and HLA in healthy donors. A multiplex PCR was run with 60 Vbeta primers and 13 Jbeta primers. TCRdb keeps only in-frame clones here, not all; method: immunoSEQ multiplex PCR. This sample has roughly 99,000 clones, with 75% to 85% found just once. As regards this clone: Its antigen is unidentified.

At sampling all donors were nominally healthy, likely with unrecorded immune exposures. Study results and limitations: Researchers had no immune exposure information except CMV serostatus available. When the data were analyzed later, several of the most significant clusters appeared to be linked to common viral pathogens. TCR beta V- and J-gene trimming was later associated with a missense DCLRE1C variant.

Trimming left V 8 bases short and J 7 bases short, with 15 bases between. Germline V gives CDR1 MDHEN, CDR2 SYDVKM. This CDR3 contains 14 residues. The source is a woman between 40 and 55 years old in good health and CMV-seronegative. The rearrangement joins TRBV28 to TRBJ1-6; D may be TRBD1 (5 bases). The sequenced sample consisted of PBMCs. The CDR3 region has the DNA TGTGCCAGCGTCCAGGGATCACGAAATTCACCCCTCCACTTT. This sequence encodes CASVQGSRNSPLHF.